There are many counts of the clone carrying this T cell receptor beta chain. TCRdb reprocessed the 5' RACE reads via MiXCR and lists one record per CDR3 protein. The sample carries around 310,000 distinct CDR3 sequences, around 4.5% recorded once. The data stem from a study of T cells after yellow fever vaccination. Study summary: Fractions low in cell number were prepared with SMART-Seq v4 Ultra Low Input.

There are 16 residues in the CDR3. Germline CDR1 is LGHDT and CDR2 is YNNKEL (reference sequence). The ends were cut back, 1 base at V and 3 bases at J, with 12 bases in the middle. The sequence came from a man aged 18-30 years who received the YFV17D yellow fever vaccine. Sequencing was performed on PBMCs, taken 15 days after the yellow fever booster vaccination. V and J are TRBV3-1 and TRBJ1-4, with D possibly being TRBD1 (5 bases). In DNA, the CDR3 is TGTGCCAGCAGCCAAGGGAGACAGAATCCTAATGAAAAACTGTTTTTT. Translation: CASSQGRQNPNEKLFF. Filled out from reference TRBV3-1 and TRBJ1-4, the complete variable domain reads DTAVSQTPKYLVTQMGNDKSIKCEQNLGHDTMYWYKQDSKKFLKIMFSYNNKELIINETVPNRFSPKSPDKAHLNLHINSLELGDSAVYFCASSQGRQNPNEKLFFGSGTQLSVL.